This entry concerns a single TCR beta chain. Its antigen is unknown. The J segment lost 0 bases and the V segment lost 8 bases, leaving 8 bases of the junction unmatched. CDR3 length equals 15 residues. Germline CDR1 reads SNHLY; CDR2 reads FYNNEI. This entry comes from a study of cytomegalovirus exposure and HLA in healthy donors. Overall study findings and caveats: Among the sequence variants, a highly shared cluster was likely an artifact of sequencing.

The PCR contained 60 Vbeta and 13 Jbeta primers. Produced via immunoSEQ multiplex PCR; TCRdb's table is partial and in-frame only. The sample contains about 160,000 clones, around 78% of which appear only once. This receptor was obtained from a woman between 35 and 50 years old in good health and CMV-seronegative. Sample: PBMCs. The rearrangement links TRBV2 to TRBJ2-7; TRBD2 matches 9 bases. CDR3 DNA: TGTGCCAGCGGGATGGCTAGCGGGGCCTCCTACGAGCAGTACTTC. It translates to CASGMASGASYEQYF.